Each of the 19 T cell receptor beta chains below was sequenced from the same sample in a study of graft-versus-host responses after intestinal transplantation. Sequenced by immunoSEQ multiplex PCR; TCRdb stores in-frame clones only, minus some. The sample holds tens of thousands of clones, 88% seen once. The antigens for these receptors are not known. This specimen consisted of unstimulated CD4+ T cells sorted from spleen or lymph node cells, obtained before transplant. These receptors were obtained from a human donor who was the organ donor for an intestinal transplant.

This chain uses TRBV7-3 with TRBJ2-1, with 12 bases aligning to TRBD2. CDR1 SGHTA and CDR2 FQGTGA come from the germline V gene. The ends lost 3 bases at V and 5 bases at J; junction bases unmatched: 2. The CDR3 length is 15 residues. The CDR3: CASSFLAGGNNEQFF. The CDR3 bases are TGTGCCAGCAGCTTCCTAGCGGGAGGGAACAATGAGCAGTTCTTC.

V is TRBV18 and J is TRBJ1-5; 9 bases match TRBD1. Germline CDR1 and CDR2: KGHSH and LQKENI. Trimming took 5 bases from V and 5 from J; bases not matched to a gene: 4. The CDR3 runs to 14 residues. The CDR3 coding sequence is TGTGCCAGCTCAGCCCGGACAGGGGATCAGCCCCAGCATTTT. Protein product: CASSARTGDQPQHF. The variable domain in full, completed from reference TRBV18 and TRBJ1-5, reads NAGVMQNPRHLVRRRGQEARLRCSPMKGHSHVYWYRQLPEEGLKFMVYLQKENIIDESGMPKERFSAEFPKEGPSILRIQQVVRGDSAAYFCASSARTGDQPQHFGDGTRLSIL.

V is TRBV6-6 and J is TRBJ1-2, with 8 bases aligning to TRBD1. Germline lookup yields CDR1 MNHNY and CDR2 SVGAGI (reference sequence). This CDR3 contains 13 residues. The V gene end was trimmed by 6 bases and the J gene end by 5 bases; junction bases not matched to a gene: 5. CDR3 nucleotide sequence: TGTGCCAGCAGCGGTGACAGGGGTTATGGCTACACCTTC. Amino acids: CASSGDRGYGYTF.

This chain joins TRBV5-6 and TRBJ1-5, with D tentatively TRBD1 (6 bases). The CDR3 spans 17 residues. Germline V lookup: CDR1 SGHDT, CDR2 YYEEEE. Trimming took off 0 bases at V and 0 bases at J, with 13 bases between the two ends. DNA of the CDR3: TGTGCCAGCAGCTTGGGGCAGGGGATCTTTAGCAATCAGCCCCAGCATTTT. Amino acid sequence: CASSLGQGIFSNQPQHF.

This rearrangement joins TRBV7-2 to TRBJ1-2, with TRBD1 as a possible D gene (5 bases). Trimming left V 4 bases short and J 6 bases short, with 18 bases between. The CDR3 length is 15 residues. Germline V gene lookup returns CDR1 SGHTA and CDR2 FQGNSA. The CDR3 protein is CASSSPFGGTHGYTF. The CDR3, as DNA: TGTGCCAGCAGCTCCCCCTTTGGGGGGACCCATGGCTACACCTTC.

The V and J genes are TRBV19 and TRBJ1-1; D is unclear. Germline lookup yields CDR1 LNHDA and CDR2 SQIVND (reference sequence). The CDR3 has 12 amino acids. The V end was cut by 6 bases, the J end by 5 bases, with 10 bases between. The CDR3 spells CASRDRETEAFF. The DNA of the CDR3 is TGTGCCAGTAGGGATAGGGAGACTGAAGCTTTCTTT.

The chain recombines TRBV5-5 with TRBJ2-2; D is unresolved. Per germline, CDR1 SGHKS and CDR2 YYEKEE (reference sequence). V was shortened by 2 bases and J by 4 bases, with 12 bases between the two germline ends. The CDR3 runs to 15 residues. DNA of the CDR3: TGTGCCAGCAGCTTAACCCCCCACTTCACCGGGGAGCTGTTTTTT. As protein: CASSLTPHFTGELFF. Using reference TRBV5-5 and TRBJ2-2 for the parts outside the CDR3, the full variable domain is DAGVTQSPTHLIKTRGQQVTLRCSPISGHKSVSWYQQVLGQGPQFIFQYYEKEERGRGNFPDRFSARQFPNYSSELNVNALLLGDSALYLCASSLTPHFTGELFFGEGSRLTVL.

The chain carries TRBV18 and TRBJ1-4, with TRBD1 identical over 9 bases. Unmatched junction bases numbered 6, after V lost 0 bases and J lost 10 bases. This CDR3 is built from 15 residues. Germline values: CDR1 KGHSH, CDR2 LQKENI. The CDR3 region is CASSPPGQGGGKLFF. The CDR3 bases are TGTGCCAGCTCACCACCGGGACAGGGAGGCGGAAAACTGTTTTTT.

This chain links TRBV28 with TRBJ1-4, with D possibly matching TRBD1 (5 bases). The germline V gene has CDR1 MDHEN and CDR2 SYDVKM. Trimming stripped 6 bases from V and 8 bases from J, with 19 bases between. The CDR3 covers 15 residues. CDR3 sequence: CASSNGATLGEKLFF. CDR3 DNA sequence: TGTGCCAGCAGCAATGGGGCCACTCTGGGAGAAAAACTGTTTTTT. Looking up the rest from reference TRBV28 and TRBJ1-4 gives the full variable domain: DVKVTQSSRYLVKRTGEKVFLECVQDMDHENMFWYRQDPGLGLRLIYFSYDVKMKEKGDIPEGYSVSREKKERFSLILESASTNQTSMYLCASSNGATLGEKLFFGSGTQLSVL.

The rearrangement links TRBV5-1 to TRBJ1-4; 8 positions agree with TRBD1. Germline assignment: CDR1 SGHRS and CDR2 YFSETQ. CDR3 length: 18 residues. V shed 3 bases, J shed 5 bases, and the junction held 15 bases outside the gene matches. CDR3 in amino acids: CASSSGQGLGGVNEKLFF. The CDR3 nucleotides read TGCGCCAGCAGCTCCGGACAGGGCCTGGGAGGAGTAAATGAAAAACTGTTTTTT. Drawing the rest from reference TRBV5-1 and TRBJ1-4, the complete variable domain is KAGVTQTPRYLIKTRGQQVTLSCSPISGHRSVSWYQQTPGQGLQFLFEYFSETQRNKGNFPGRFSGRQFSNSRSEMNVSTLELGDSALYLCASSSGQGLGGVNEKLFFGSGTQLSVL.

V and J are TRBV6-5 and TRBJ2-7; possibly TRBD2 for D (6 bases). The V end was cut by 4 bases, the J end by 0 bases, with 13 bases between. Germline CDR1 is MNHEY and CDR2 is SVGAGI. The CDR3 is 15 residues long. The CDR3 nucleotides are TGTGCCAGCAGTTCCACCGGGACTCGCTCCTACGAGCAGTACTTC. It specifies CASSSTGTRSYEQYF.

This clone was seen once. The chain combines TRBV15 with TRBJ1-1, with TRBD1 matching 8 bases. The V gene end was trimmed by 3 bases and the J gene end by 11 bases; junction bases not matched to a gene: 8. CDR1 is LNHNV, CDR2 YYDKDF, per germline (reference sequence). The CDR3 is 13 residues long. CDR3 loop: CATSRGGTGEAFF. CDR3 DNA: TGTGCCACCAGCAGGGGGGGGACAGGCGAGGCTTTCTTT.

In this sample, this clone turned up once. V and J are TRBV25-1 and TRBJ1-1; D gene ambiguous. The germline V and J ends were trimmed by 3 bases and 9 bases, with 11 bases remaining between them. In germline, CDR1 is MGHDK, CDR2 SYGVNS. The CDR3 contains 12 residues. The CDR3 DNA reads as TGTGCCAGCAGTGATTCGACACGAAAAGCTTTCTTT. It translates to CASSDSTRKAFF.

This chain joins TRBV25-1 and TRBJ2-7, with unresolved D. V was shortened by 3 bases and J by 3 bases, with 12 bases between the two germline ends. Germline V lookup: CDR1 MGHDK, CDR2 SYGVNS. CDR3 length equals 14 residues. The CDR3 region is CASSDPRFSYEQYF. The CDR3 nucleotides read TGTGCCAGCAGTGACCCCAGATTCAGCTACGAGCAGTACTTC.

This sequence joins TRBV5-1 and TRBJ2-7, with 7 bases aligning to TRBD2. Per germline, CDR1 SGHRS and CDR2 YFSETQ. This CDR3 comprises 14 residues. V shed 0 bases and J 6 bases; nucleotides not matched to a gene: 6. Written as DNA, the CDR3 is TGCGCCAGCAGCTTGGGGCCTGCGGGAGCCGAGCAGTACTTC. It encodes CASSLGPAGAEQYF.

This sequence joins TRBV10-2 and TRBJ2-7; 9 bases fit TRBD1. Germline V gene data show CDR1 as WSHSY and CDR2 as SAAADI. V shed 6 bases and J 6 bases; nucleotides not matched to a gene: 0. CDR3 length: 11 amino acids. The CDR3 nucleotides are TGCGCCAGCAGGACAGGGGGCGAGCAGTACTTC. Its protein is CASRTGGEQYF.

The V call is TRBV11-2, the J call TRBJ1-2, with TRBD1 identical over 10 bases. The germline CDR1 and CDR2 sequences are SGHAT and FQNNGV. Unmatched junction bases numbered 2, after V lost 0 bases and J lost 4 bases. This CDR3 comprises 15 residues. CDR3 in amino acids: CASSLDRTGGYGYTF. The DNA of the CDR3 is TGTGCCAGCAGCTTAGATCGGACAGGGGGCTATGGCTACACCTTC.

The chain is built from TRBV5-1 and TRBJ2-7, with D maybe TRBD1 (5 bases). V gave up 5 bases and J gave up 7 bases, with 10 bases separating them. The length of the CDR3 is 11 residues. CDR1 is SGHRS and CDR2 is YFSETQ in the germline V gene. CDR3 protein: CASSHRGEQYF. The DNA of the CDR3 is TGCGCCAGCAGTCATAGGGGAGAGCAGTACTTC.

The chain couples TRBV28 to TRBJ2-2; the D gene is possibly TRBD1 (6 bases). Germline V gene sequence: CDR1 MDHEN, CDR2 SYDVKM. The CDR3 runs 13 residues. The germline V and J ends were trimmed by 10 bases and 2 bases, with 11 bases remaining between them. The CDR3 DNA sequence: TGTGCCACCATGACAGGAAACACCGGGGAGCTGTTTTTT. This encodes CATMTGNTGELFF.